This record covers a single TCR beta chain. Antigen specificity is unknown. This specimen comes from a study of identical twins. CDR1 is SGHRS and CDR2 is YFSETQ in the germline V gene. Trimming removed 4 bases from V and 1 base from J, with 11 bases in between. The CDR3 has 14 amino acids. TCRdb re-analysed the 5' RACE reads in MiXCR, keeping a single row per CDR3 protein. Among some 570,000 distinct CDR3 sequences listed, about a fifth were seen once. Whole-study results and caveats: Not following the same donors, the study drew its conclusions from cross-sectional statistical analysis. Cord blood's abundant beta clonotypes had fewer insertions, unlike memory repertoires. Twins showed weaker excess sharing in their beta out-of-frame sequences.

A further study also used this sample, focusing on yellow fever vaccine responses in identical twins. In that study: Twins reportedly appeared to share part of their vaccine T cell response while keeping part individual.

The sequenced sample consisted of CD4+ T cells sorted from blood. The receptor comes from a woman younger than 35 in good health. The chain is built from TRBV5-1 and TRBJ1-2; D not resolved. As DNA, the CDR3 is TGCGCCAGCAGCCCGGACGGGTTTAACTATGGCTACACCTTC. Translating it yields CASSPDGFNYGYTF. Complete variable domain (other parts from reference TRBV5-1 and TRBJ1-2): KAGVTQTPRYLIKTRGQQVTLSCSPISGHRSVSWYQQTPGQGLQFLFEYFSETQRNKGNFPGRFSGRQFSNSRSEMNVSTLELGDSALYLCASSPDGFNYGYTFGSGTRLTVV.